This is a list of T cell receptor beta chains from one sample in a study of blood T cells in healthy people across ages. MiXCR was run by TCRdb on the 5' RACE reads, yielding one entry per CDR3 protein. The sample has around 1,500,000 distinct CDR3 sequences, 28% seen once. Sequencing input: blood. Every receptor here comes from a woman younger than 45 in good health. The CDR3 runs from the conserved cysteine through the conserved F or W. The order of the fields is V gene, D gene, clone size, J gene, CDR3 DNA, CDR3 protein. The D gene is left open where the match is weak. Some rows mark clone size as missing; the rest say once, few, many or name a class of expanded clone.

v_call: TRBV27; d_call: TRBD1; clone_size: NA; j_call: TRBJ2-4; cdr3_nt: TGTGCCAGCAGTTTCAGGGGGCTAGAGCAGTACTTC; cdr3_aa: CASSFRGLEQYF
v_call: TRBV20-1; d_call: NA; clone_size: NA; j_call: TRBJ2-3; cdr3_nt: TGCAGTGCTGGCCCAGCGGGCCGGGAACCAGATACGCAGTATTTT; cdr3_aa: CSAGPAGREPDTQYF
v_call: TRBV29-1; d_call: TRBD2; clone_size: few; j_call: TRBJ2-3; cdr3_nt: TGCAGCGCTCTAGCGGGATTTGGAGATACGCAGTATTTT; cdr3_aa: CSALAGFGDTQYF
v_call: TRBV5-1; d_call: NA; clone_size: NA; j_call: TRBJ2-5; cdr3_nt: TGCGCCAGCAGCCTCGATGGGACAGCCGGAGTGGGGGGGCAGTACTTC; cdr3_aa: CASSLDGTAGVGGQYF
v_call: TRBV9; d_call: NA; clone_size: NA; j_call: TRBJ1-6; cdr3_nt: TGTGCCAGCAGCGTTGGACAGAGCTCCTATAATTCACCCCTCCACTTT; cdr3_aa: CASSVGQSSYNSPLHF
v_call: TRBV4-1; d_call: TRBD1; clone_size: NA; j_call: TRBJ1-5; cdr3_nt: TGCGCCAGCAGCCATCCGGACAGGGCGGTTCAGCCCCAGCATTTT; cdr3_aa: CASSHPDRAVQPQHF
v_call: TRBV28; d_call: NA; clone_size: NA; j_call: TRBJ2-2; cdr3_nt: TGTGCCAGCAGTTTTAGTGGGCAGGCGAACACCGGGGAGCGGTTTTTT; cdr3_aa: CASSFSGQANTGERFF
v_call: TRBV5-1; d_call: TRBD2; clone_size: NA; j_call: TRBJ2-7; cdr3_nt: TGCGCCAGCAGCTGGCGAGCGGGGGGGCCTATATACGAGCAGTACTTC; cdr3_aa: CASSWRAGGPIYEQYF
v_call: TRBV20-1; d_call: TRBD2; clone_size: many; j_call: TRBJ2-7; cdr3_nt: TGCAGTGCCGGTAGCGGGAGTTCATACGAGCAGTACTTC; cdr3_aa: CSAGSGSSYEQYF
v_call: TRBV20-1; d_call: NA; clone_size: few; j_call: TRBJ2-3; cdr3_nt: TGCAGTGCTGAGATTTCAGATACGCAGTATTTT; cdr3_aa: CSAEISDTQYF
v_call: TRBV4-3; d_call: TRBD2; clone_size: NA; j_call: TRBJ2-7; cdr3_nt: TGCGCCAGCAGCCAAGGGCTAGCGGGAGGAAACTACGAGCAGTACTTC; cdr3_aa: CASSQGLAGGNYEQYF
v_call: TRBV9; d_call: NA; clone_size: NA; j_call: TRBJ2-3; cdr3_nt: TGTGCCAGCAGCTCCCGGAGCCCTTCTAGCACAGATACGCAGTATTTT; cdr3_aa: CASSSRSPSSTDTQYF
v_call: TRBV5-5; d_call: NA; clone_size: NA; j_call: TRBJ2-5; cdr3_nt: TGTGCCAGCAACCTAGTAGGGGACTCTTACTACGGGCAGTACTTC; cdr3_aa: CASNLVGDSYYGQYF
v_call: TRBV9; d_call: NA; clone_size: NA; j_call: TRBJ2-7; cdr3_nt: TGTGCCAGCAGCGTAGGGCCGGGCTCGGTCTACGAGCAGTACTTC; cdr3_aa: CASSVGPGSVYEQYF
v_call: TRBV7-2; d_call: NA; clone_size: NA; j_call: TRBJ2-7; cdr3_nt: TGTGCCAGCAGCTCATCGACAGGCCGCTCCTACGAGCAGTACTTC; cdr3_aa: CASSSSTGRSYEQYF
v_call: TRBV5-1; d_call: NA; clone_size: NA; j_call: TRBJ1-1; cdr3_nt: TGCGCCAGCAGCCCGGGGGGGATCCCCCGGAACACTGAAGCTTTCTTT; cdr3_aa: CASSPGGIPRNTEAFF
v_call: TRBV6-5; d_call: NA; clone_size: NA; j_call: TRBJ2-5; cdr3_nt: TGTGCCAGCAACCCAGCCGACCGGGAGACCCAGTACTTC; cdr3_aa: CASNPADRETQYF
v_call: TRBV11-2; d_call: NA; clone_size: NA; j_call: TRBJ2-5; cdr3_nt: TGTGCCAGCAGCTCCCTGTCAACGACAGGTCTTCAAGAGACCCAGTACTTC; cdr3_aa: CASSSLSTTGLQETQYF
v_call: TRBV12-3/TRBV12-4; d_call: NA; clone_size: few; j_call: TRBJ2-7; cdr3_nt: TGTGCCAGCAGTAAGGACCGCGGGAATAGGGGCGAGCAGTACTTC; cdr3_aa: CASSKDRGNRGEQYF
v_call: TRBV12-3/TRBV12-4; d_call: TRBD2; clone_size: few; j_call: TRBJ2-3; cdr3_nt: TGTGCCAGCAGTATAGCGGGGGGGTTCACAGATACGCAGTATTTT; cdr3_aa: CASSIAGGFTDTQYF
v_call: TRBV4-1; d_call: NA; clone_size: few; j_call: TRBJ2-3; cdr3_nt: TGCGCCAGCAGACTGGACGGATACACAGATACGCAGTATTTT; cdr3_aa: CASRLDGYTDTQYF
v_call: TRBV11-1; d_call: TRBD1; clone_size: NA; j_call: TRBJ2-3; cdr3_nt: TGTGCCAGCGCTACCCCAACGAGGGGGCGCGGTGTAGATACGCAGTATTTT; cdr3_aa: CASATPTRGRGVDTQYF
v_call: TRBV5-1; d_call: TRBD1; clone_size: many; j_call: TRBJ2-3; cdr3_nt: TGCGCCAGCAGCTTCGGGGACAGAAGCACAGATACGCAGTATTTT; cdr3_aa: CASSFGDRSTDTQYF
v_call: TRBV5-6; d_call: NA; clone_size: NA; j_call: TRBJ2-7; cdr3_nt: NA; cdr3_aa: CTSSVGPGQGTEQYF
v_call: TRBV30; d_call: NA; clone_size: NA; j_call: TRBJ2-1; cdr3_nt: TGTGCCTGGAGTGTACCAGCCAGGAATGAGCAGTTCTTC; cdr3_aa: CAWSVPARNEQFF
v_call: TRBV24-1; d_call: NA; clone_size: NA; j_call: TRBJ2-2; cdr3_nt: TGTGCCACCAGTGCTCACTCGGGGGACACCGGGGAGCTGTTTTTT; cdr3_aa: CATSAHSGDTGELFF
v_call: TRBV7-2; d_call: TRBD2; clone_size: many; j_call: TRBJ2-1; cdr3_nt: TGTGCCAGCACCCGAAGGAGGACTAGCGGATACAATGAGCAGTTCTTC; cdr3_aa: CASTRRRTSGYNEQFF
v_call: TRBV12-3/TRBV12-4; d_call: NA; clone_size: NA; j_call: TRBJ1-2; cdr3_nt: TGTGCCAGCAGCCCCTTGGACAGAGCTAACTATGGCTACACCTTC; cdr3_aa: CASSPLDRANYGYTF
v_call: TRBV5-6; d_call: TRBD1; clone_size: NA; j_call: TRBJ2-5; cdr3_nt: TGTGCCAGCAGCTTGGTAGGGACAGGGAGCGAAGAGACCCAGTACTTC; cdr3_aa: CASSLVGTGSEETQYF
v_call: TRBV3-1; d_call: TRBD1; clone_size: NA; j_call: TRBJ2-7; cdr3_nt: TGTGCCAGCAGTAACACAGGGGGCGACGAGCAGTACTTC; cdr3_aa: CASSNTGGDEQYF
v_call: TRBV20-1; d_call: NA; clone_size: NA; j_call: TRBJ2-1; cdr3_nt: TGCAGTGCTAGACTTCCTCCTTCCTACAATGATCAGTTCTTC; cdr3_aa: CSARLPPSYNDQFF
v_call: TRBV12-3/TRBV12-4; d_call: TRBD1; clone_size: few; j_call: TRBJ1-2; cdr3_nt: TGTGCCAGCAGTACTACAGGGGGCGCAGACTATGGCTACACCTTC; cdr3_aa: CASSTTGGADYGYTF
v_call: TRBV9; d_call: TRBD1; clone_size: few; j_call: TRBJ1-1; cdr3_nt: TGTGCCAGCAGCGTGAGGGGAAGAGGGGGCGATGAAGCTTTCTTT; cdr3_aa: CASSVRGRGGDEAFF
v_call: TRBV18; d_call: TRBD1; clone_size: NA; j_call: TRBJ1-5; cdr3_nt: TGTGCCAGCTCACTCCTCCGGACAGGTGGGATGGGAAATCAGCCCCAGCATTTT; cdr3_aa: CASSLLRTGGMGNQPQHF
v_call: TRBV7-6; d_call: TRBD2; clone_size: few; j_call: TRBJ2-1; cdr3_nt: TGTGCCAGCAGCGCCTGGGCGGGGGGCGACAATGAGCAGTTCTTC; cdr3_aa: CASSAWAGGDNEQFF
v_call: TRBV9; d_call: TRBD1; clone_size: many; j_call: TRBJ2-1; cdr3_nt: TGTGCCAGCAGCGACAATGGACAGGGATACAATGAGCAGTTCTTC; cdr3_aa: CASSDNGQGYNEQFF
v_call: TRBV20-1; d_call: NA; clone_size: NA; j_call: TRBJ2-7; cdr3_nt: TGCAGTGCGGGGCCCGGGAACTACGAGCAGTACTTC; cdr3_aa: CSAGPGNYEQYF
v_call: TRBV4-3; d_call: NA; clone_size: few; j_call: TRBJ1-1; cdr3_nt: TGCGCCAGCAGCCAAGATAGCCGGGGCGGGGATGAAGCTTTCTTT; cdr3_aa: CASSQDSRGGDEAFF
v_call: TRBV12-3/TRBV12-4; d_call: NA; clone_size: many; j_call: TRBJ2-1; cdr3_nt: TGTGCCAGCAGTTTTGCGGGAATTGGCTACAATGAGCAGTTCTTC; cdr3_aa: CASSFAGIGYNEQFF
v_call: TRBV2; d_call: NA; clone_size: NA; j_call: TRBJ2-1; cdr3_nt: TGTGCCAGCAGTCAAAACTTTAGCGATGAGCAGTTCTTC; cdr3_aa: CASSQNFSDEQFF
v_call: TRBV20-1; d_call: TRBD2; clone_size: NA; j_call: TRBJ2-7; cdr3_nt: TGCAGTGCTAGGCCGGGACTAGATCCCTACGAGCAGTACTTC; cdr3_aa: CSARPGLDPYEQYF
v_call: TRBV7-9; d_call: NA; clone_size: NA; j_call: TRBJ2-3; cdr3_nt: TGTGCCAGCAGCTTAGAGGGTACCCTCACAGATACGCAGTATTTT; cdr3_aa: CASSLEGTLTDTQYF
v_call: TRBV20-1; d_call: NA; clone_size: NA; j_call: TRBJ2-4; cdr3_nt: TGCAGTGCACAGGCGGGGTTAGCCAAAAACATTCAGTACTTC; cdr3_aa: CSAQAGLAKNIQYF
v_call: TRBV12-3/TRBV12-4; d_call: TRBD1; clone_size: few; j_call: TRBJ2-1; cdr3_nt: TGTGCCAGCGCACACCTAGAGGGGACAGGGATTCGTGAGCAGTTCTTC; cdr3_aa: CASAHLEGTGIREQFF
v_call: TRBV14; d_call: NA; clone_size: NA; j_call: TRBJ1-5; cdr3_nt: TGTGCCAGCAGCCAAGATCGGTGGGGCAATCAGCCCCAGCATTTT; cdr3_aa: CASSQDRWGNQPQHF
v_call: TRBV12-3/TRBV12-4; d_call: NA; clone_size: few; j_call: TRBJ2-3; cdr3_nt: TGTGCCAGCAGTTTAGATAGCCCGGGGGGCACAGATACGCAGTATTTT; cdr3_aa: CASSLDSPGGTDTQYF
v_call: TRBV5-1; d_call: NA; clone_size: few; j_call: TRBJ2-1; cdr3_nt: TGCGCCAGCAGCTTGTGGAGGGGAGTCGACTACAATGAGCAGTTCTTC; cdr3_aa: CASSLWRGVDYNEQFF
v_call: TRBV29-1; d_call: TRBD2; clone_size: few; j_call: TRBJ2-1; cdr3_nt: TGCAGCGTTGAGGCTAGCGGGGGCCCTAATGAGCAGTTCTTC; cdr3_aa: CSVEASGGPNEQFF
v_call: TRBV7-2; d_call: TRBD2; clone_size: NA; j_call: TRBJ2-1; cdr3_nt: TGTGCCAGCAGTATAGTTAGCGGGAGGGCAACGGATGAGCAGTTCTTC; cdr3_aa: CASSIVSGRATDEQFF